These T cell receptor beta chains were read from a single sample in a study of blood T cell repertoires in COVID-19. Clones were read by immunoSEQ multiplex PCR, and TCRdb kept only the in-frame ones, dropping some. This table has roughly 130,000 clones, roughly 83% appearing once. Sequencing input: peripheral blood. These receptors all come from a woman aged 45-59 years with acute or convalescent COVID-19. The CDR3 runs from the conserved cysteine through the conserved F or W. Each record gives: clone size, V gene, D gene, J gene, CDR3 protein, CDR3 DNA. A D gene is named only where the DNA matches it firmly. Where a row states a size, it is once, few, many or the class of an expanded clone; other rows omit it.

-	TRBV27	-	TRBJ1-3	CATRDWTNTIYF	TGTGCCACCCGGGACTGGACAAACACCATATATTTT
few	TRBV6-1	-	TRBJ1-1	CASSENRGTEAFF	TGTGCCAGCAGTGAAAATCGGGGAACTGAAGCTTTCTTT
-	TRBV30	-	TRBJ2-7	CAWSDSYEQYF	TGTGCCTGGAGTGACAGCTACGAGCAGTACTTC
-	TRBV28	-	TRBJ1-1	CASSLGQLTEAFF	TGTGCCAGCAGTTTAGGGCAGCTCACTGAAGCTTTCTTT
-	TRBV5-1	-	TRBJ1-6	CASSLGVQDTGSLHF	TGCGCCAGCAGCTTGGGAGTGCAGGACACCGGTTCCCTCCACTTT
few	TRBV18	TRBD1	TRBJ1-5	CASSPGTAYNQPQHF	TGTGCCAGCTCACCGGGGACAGCCTACAATCAGCCCCAGCATTTT
-	TRBV6-1	-	TRBJ1-4	CASSEAWTLNEKLFF	TGTGCCAGCAGTGAAGCCTGGACACTTAATGAAAAACTGTTTTTT
-	TRBV3-1/TRBV3-2	TRBD1	TRBJ2-7	CASSQDGQGYEQYF	TGTGCCAGCAGCCAAGATGGACAGGGCTACGAGCAGTACTTC
-	TRBV12-5	-	TRBJ1-5	CASGLISGGGSNQPQHF	TGTGCTAGTGGTTTGATATCTGGGGGGGGAAGCAATCAGCCCCAGCATTTT
-	TRBV30	TRBD1	TRBJ2-1	CAWSRRTGYNEQFF	TGTGCCTGGAGTCGCAGGACAGGGTACAATGAGCAGTTCTTC
-	TRBV2	TRBD2	TRBJ2-7	CASRARLAGANPYEQYF	TGTGCCAGCAGAGCCAGACTAGCGGGGGCGAACCCCTACGAGCAGTACTTC
-	TRBV10-3	-	TRBJ1-1	CAISESTLAGLGTEAFF	TGTGCCATCAGTGAGTCGACCCTTGCAGGGTTGGGAACTGAAGCTTTCTTT
-	TRBV12-3/TRBV12-4	-	TRBJ2-5	CASSQGLGGTQYF	TGTGCCAGCAGCCAGGGGCTCGGTGGGACCCAGTACTTC
few	TRBV19	TRBD2	TRBJ2-7	CASRRTSSGGTYEQYF	TGTGCCAGTAGGAGGACGTCTAGCGGGGGGACCTACGAGCAGTACTTC
-	TRBV7-3	-	TRBJ2-1	CASSLSRGNEQFF	TGTGCCAGCAGCTTAAGCAGGGGCAATGAGCAGTTCTTC
once	TRBV2	-	TRBJ1-3	CASSLSSGNTIYF	TGTGCCAGCAGCCTCAGCTCTGGAAACACCATATATTTT
once	TRBV2	-	TRBJ1-2	CASSDSDGDGYTF	TGTGCCAGCAGTGACTCGGACGGGGATGGCTACACCTTC
-	TRBV30	TRBD2	TRBJ2-1	CAWSVSGLAQGNEQFF	TGTGCCTGGAGTGTATCCGGACTAGCTCAAGGGAATGAGCAGTTCTTC
-	TRBV2	-	TRBJ2-3	CASSYFESTDTQYF	TGTGCCAGTTCTTACTTTGAGAGCACAGATACGCAGTATTTT
-	TRBV2	-	TRBJ1-3	CASKGGGNTIYF	TGTGCCAGCAAAGGGGGTGGAAACACCATATATTTT
-	TRBV6-1	-	TRBJ1-2	CASSEEGGIYGYTF	TGTGCCAGCAGTGAAGAAGGAGGGATCTATGGCTACACCTTC
-	TRBV9	TRBD2	TRBJ2-1	CASSVGRGAYNEQFF	TGTGCCAGCAGCGTAGGGCGGGGGGCCTACAATGAGCAGTTCTTC
-	TRBV7-3	-	TRBJ2-7	CASSQEAGRASEQYF	TGTGCCAGCAGCCAGGAGGCAGGACGCGCATCCGAGCAGTACTTC
-	TRBV19	TRBD1	TRBJ1-2	CASSSQGANYGYTF	TGTGCCAGTAGCTCACAGGGGGCAAACTATGGCTACACCTTC
-	TRBV19	-	TRBJ1-2	CASSTSLDTKIYGYTF	TGTGCCAGTAGTACCTCGCTGGACACCAAAATCTATGGCTACACCTTC
once	TRBV9	TRBD2	TRBJ2-7	CASSVDTSASYEQYF	TGTGCCAGCAGCGTAGATACTAGCGCGTCCTACGAGCAGTACTTC
-	TRBV19	TRBD1	TRBJ1-2	CASSIQQGSGYTF	TGTGCCAGTAGTATACAACAGGGGTCGGGCTACACCTTC
many	TRBV9	TRBD2	TRBJ2-5	CASSVGLAGGVETQYF	TGTGCCAGCAGCGTGGGACTAGCGGGGGGTGTGGAGACCCAGTACTTC
-	TRBV4-1	-	TRBJ2-2	CASSQSAGVDLTAIANTGELFF	TGCGCCAGCAGCCAATCGGCAGGGGTCGACCTTACAGCGATCGCGAACACCGGGGAGCTGTTTTTT
-	TRBV6-5	TRBD1	TRBJ1-2	CASSSMDRGYGYTF	TGTGCCAGCAGTTCGATGGACAGGGGATATGGCTACACCTTC
-	TRBV2	-	TRBJ2-7	CASKGDTSYEQYF	TGTGCCAGCAAAGGGGACACCTCCTACGAGCAGTACTTC
-	TRBV7-3	-	TRBJ1-2	CASSLTGSGRGYTF	TGTGCCAGCAGCCTTACAGGGAGCGGTCGCGGCTACACCTTC
-	TRBV14	TRBD2	TRBJ2-3	CASVPLAGGRDTQYF	TGTGCCAGCGTCCCCCTAGCGGGGGGTAGGGATACGCAGTATTTT
-	TRBV19	-	TRBJ1-1	CASRETGRVLRIAFF	TGTGCCAGTAGGGAAACTGGCAGGGTACTGAGGATCGCTTTCTTT
-	TRBV3-1/TRBV3-2	TRBD1	TRBJ1-2	CASSLGTGGTSNYGYTF	TGTGCCAGCAGCCTAGGGACAGGGGGTACTTCTAACTATGGCTACACCTTC
-	TRBV7-9	-	TRBJ1-1	CASSSNAGTKAFF	TGTGCCAGCAGCTCGAACGCCGGGACAAAAGCTTTCTTT
-	TRBV6-5	-	TRBJ2-7	CASSYRSLNYEQYF	TGTGCCAGCAGTTACCGCAGTCTCAACTACGAGCAGTACTTC
-	TRBV4-1	TRBD1	TRBJ1-2	CASRPLGQANYGYTF	TGCGCCAGCAGACCACTGGGACAGGCTAACTATGGCTACACCTTC
-	TRBV6-5	TRBD1	TRBJ1-4	CASSYQGQGYEKLFF	TGTGCCAGCAGTTACCAGGGACAGGGGTATGAAAAACTGTTTTTT
-	TRBV28	TRBD2	TRBJ2-3	CASSSVYPDRIRTSGAPTDTQYF	TGTGCCAGCAGTTCGGTTTACCCAGACCGCATCCGGACTAGCGGGGCGCCCACAGATACGCAGTATTTT
-	TRBV18	-	TRBJ1-1	CATSFAWNTEAFF	TGTGCCACCTCGTTCGCGTGGAACACTGAAGCTTTCTTT
-	TRBV2	TRBD1	TRBJ1-1	CASRAGTGGYTEAFF	TGTGCCAGCAGGGCCGGGACAGGGGGCTACACTGAAGCTTTCTTT